The sample holds one count of the clone carrying this T cell receptor beta chain. Participant-given clinical history determined each cohort assignment. This sample was taken from a study of blood T cell repertoires in COVID-19. This CDR3 comprises 14 residues. Germline V lookup: CDR1 SNHLY, CDR2 FYNNEI. Trimming removed 6 bases at V and 0 bases at J, with 9 bases between. The assay was immunoSEQ multiplex PCR, and TCRdb's table has in-frame clones only and misses some. The sample shows around 200,000 clones, 85% to 90% of them seen only once. The clonotype originates from a man younger than 40 who had recovered from COVID-19. The chain employs TRBV2 and TRBJ1-5; unclear D gene. The sample was PBMCs or T cells enriched from blood (not recorded which). CDR3 sequence: CASRDWNSNQPQHF. For the CDR3, the DNA is TGTGCCAGCAGGGACTGGAATAGCAATCAGCCCCAGCATTTT. Filled out from reference TRBV2 and TRBJ1-5, the complete variable domain reads EPEVTQTPSHQVTQMGQEVILRCVPISNHLYFYWYRQILGQKVEFLVSFYNNEISEKSEIFDDQFSVERPDGSNFTLKIRSTKLEDSAMYFCASRDWNSNQPQHFGDGTRLSIL.